This T cell receptor beta chain comes out of a study of chronic HIV infection and antiretroviral therapy. V shed 3 bases and J shed 6 bases, with 11 bases lying between them. The CDR3 is 12 amino acids. Per germline, CDR1 DFQATT and CDR2 SNEGSKA (reference sequence). TCRdb ran MiXCR on the 5' RACE reads and lists one entry per CDR3 protein. The sample has more than 30,000 distinct CDR3 sequences, over 7% seen once. Specimen: peripheral blood. This clonotype originated in an adult who had HIV and had not received antiretroviral therapy, or was an uninfected healthy control (not recorded which). This chain connects TRBV20-1 to TRBJ1-2; weak D call: TRBD1 (5 bases). The CDR3 spells CSARSGTDGYTF. CDR3 nucleotide sequence: TGCAGTGCTAGGTCGGGGACGGATGGCTACACCTTC.